This T cell receptor beta chain emerged from a study of blood T cell repertoires in COVID-19. CDR3 length: 14 amino acids. The V and J ends lost 1 base and 5 bases, in that order; junction bases with no gene match: 4. CDR1 SGHRS and CDR2 YFSETQ come from the germline V gene. This clone is a singleton in its sample. The data were produced by immunoSEQ multiplex PCR, yet TCRdb's version contains in-frame clones alone and is incomplete. The sample carries over 150,000 clones, 85% to 95% recorded once. Seattle's cohort entered during active infection and was followed longitudinally. The chain has TRBV5-1 and TRBJ2-5, with TRBD1 matching 8 bases. This clonotype originated in a man younger than 45 with COVID-19, enrolled during active disease. The sample taken for sequencing was peripheral blood. Here the CDR3 DNA reads TGCGCCAGCAGCTTGCCAGGGGGCTTGGAGACCCAGTACTTC. Protein: CASSLPGGLETQYF.